Below are 27 T cell receptor beta chains sequenced from a single sample in a study of blood T cell repertoires in COVID-19. Profiling relied on immunoSEQ multiplex PCR, and the TCRdb table lists in-frame clones only, not all of them. The table lists roughly 160,000 clones, roughly 84% of them singletons. Sequencing input: peripheral blood. These receptors were obtained from a woman of 80 years or more with active or convalescent COVID-19.

The CDR3 reads CASSLGPGSGNTIYF. CDR3 nucleotide sequence: TGTGCCAGCAGCTTGGGACCGGGGAGTGGAAACACCATATATTTT. The rearrangement uses TRBV5-6 and TRBJ1-3; no firm D call. With 0 bases removed from V and 3 bases from J, the gap between germline ends came to 10 bases. Germline V gene lookup returns CDR1 SGHDT and CDR2 YYEEEE. This CDR3 contains 15 residues.

The rearrangement uses TRBV6-5 and TRBJ1-1; TRBD1 aligns across 8 bases. The CDR3 has 14 amino acids. V was pared by 7 bases and J by 1 base, with 5 bases of the junction left unmatched. CDR1 is MNHEY, CDR2 SVGAGI, per germline. The CDR3 region has the DNA TGTGCCAGCATCTACAGGGGGGCGAACACTGAAGCTTTCTTT. Its translation: CASIYRGANTEAFF.

The V and J genes are TRBV7-3 and TRBJ1-2; 11 nucleotides match TRBD1. Germline-derived CDR1 and CDR2 are SGHTA and FQGTGA. The length of the CDR3 is 14 residues. The junction had 1 base not matched to a gene; V was cut back by 4 bases and J by 3 bases. DNA for the CDR3: TGTGCCAGCAGCTCGGGACAGGGGGACTATGGCTACACCTTC. It specifies CASSSGQGDYGYTF.

In this sample, this clone turned up a few times. The chain recombines TRBV19 with TRBJ2-1; 8 bases map to TRBD2. Germline assignment: CDR1 LNHDA and CDR2 SQIVND (reference sequence). V was clipped by 6 bases and J by 7 bases; unmatched bases: 17. The CDR3 loop spans 17 amino acids. CDR3 DNA: TGTGCCAGTAGGGCGTTGAGCGGGAGAGGAAGTGGGAATGAGCAGTTCTTC. The encoded protein is CASRALSGRGSGNEQFF.

This clone has more than one count but fewer than ten. V is TRBV5-4 and J is TRBJ1-4; TRBD1 is a possible D gene (6 bases). The ends were cut back, 4 bases at V and 5 bases at J, with 15 bases in the middle. Germline loops: CDR1 SGHNT, CDR2 YYREEE (reference sequence). CDR3 length equals 15 residues. This CDR3 is CASSTETGVNEKLFF. The CDR3 nucleotides read TGTGCCAGCAGCACGGAGACAGGAGTAAATGAAAAACTGTTTTTT.

This chain joins TRBV10-2 and TRBJ2-3; TRBD2 might be the D (6 bases). The germline V and J ends were trimmed by 3 bases and 4 bases, with 8 bases remaining between them. CDR1 is WSHSY, CDR2 SAAADI, per germline. The CDR3 loop spans 13 amino acids. The CDR3 protein is CASSDGSPDTQYF. The CDR3 DNA reads TGCGCCAGCAGTGACGGGAGCCCAGATACGCAGTATTTT.

The CDR3 is CASSLGAPNEQFF. The DNA for the CDR3 is TGCGCCAGCAGCTTGGGGGCTCCCAATGAGCAGTTCTTC. The chain links TRBV5-1 to TRBJ2-1; D ambiguous. This CDR3 is 13 amino acids long. The ends were cut back, 0 bases at V and 6 bases at J, with 7 bases in the middle. CDR1 and CDR2 from the germline V gene are SGHRS and YFSETQ.

V is TRBV29-1 and J is TRBJ1-1; 10 positions agree with TRBD1. CDR1 is SQVTM, CDR2 ANQGSEA, per germline. Unmatched junction bases numbered 3, after V lost 6 bases and J lost 8 bases. The CDR3 is 11 amino acids. The CDR3 here is CSVGQGEEAFF. The CDR3 nucleotides read TGCAGCGTCGGACAGGGGGAAGAAGCTTTCTTT.

This rearrangement joins TRBV5-1 to TRBJ2-3, with 8 nucleotides matching TRBD2. Germline V gene sequence: CDR1 SGHRS, CDR2 YFSETQ. Trimming took 1 base from V and 2 from J; bases not matched to a gene: 3. CDR3 size: 15 residues. The CDR3 protein is CASSLTSGITDTQYF. In DNA, the CDR3 is TGCGCCAGCAGCTTGACTAGCGGAATCACAGATACGCAGTATTTT. Using reference TRBV5-1 and TRBJ2-3 for the parts outside the CDR3, the full variable domain is KAGVTQTPRYLIKTRGQQVTLSCSPISGHRSVSWYQQTPGQGLQFLFEYFSETQRNKGNFPGRFSGRQFSNSRSEMNVSTLELGDSALYLCASSLTSGITDTQYFGPGTRLTVL.

The genes are TRBV11-3 and TRBJ2-1, with 10 bases lining up with TRBD2. In germline, CDR1 is SGHNT, CDR2 YENEEA. There are 13 residues in the CDR3. Trimming cost V 1 base and J 15 bases; bases outside gene matches: 6. CDR3 sequence: CASSLGPAGGRFF. The CDR3 DNA is TGTGCCAGCAGCTTAGGACCAGCGGGGGGGAGGTTCTTC.

This chain links TRBV6-5 with TRBJ1-1; D is ambiguous. The CDR3 contains 14 residues. CDR1 and CDR2 from the germline V gene are MNHEY and SVGAGI. V lost 5 bases, J lost 6 bases, and 16 bases lay in between. This chain's CDR3 is CASSREFQVSEAFF. The CDR3 DNA reads as TGTGCCAGCAGTCGGGAGTTTCAGGTCTCTGAAGCTTTCTTT.

V and J are TRBV4-1 and TRBJ2-7; 11 bases agree with TRBD2. V was pared by 4 bases and J by 6 bases, with 11 bases of the junction left unmatched. CDR3 length: 16 amino acids. Germline assignment: CDR1 MGHRA and CDR2 YSYEKL. The CDR3 DNA follows: TGCGCCAGCAGCCGCGGGACTAGCGGACCTCAAGGCGAGCAGTACTTC. Protein: CASSRGTSGPQGEQYF.

The gene calls are TRBV7-6 and TRBJ2-6, with D possibly TRBD1 on 6 matching bases. Trimming left V 2 bases short and J 0 bases short, with 17 bases between. Germline CDR1 is SGHVS and CDR2 is FNYEAQ. CDR3 length: 19 residues. CDR3 amino acids: CASSLFGKGQHSGANVLTF. CDR3 nucleotide sequence: TGTGCCAGCAGCTTATTCGGGAAGGGACAACACTCTGGGGCCAACGTCCTGACTTTC.

The CDR3 DNA is TGTGCCAGCAGTGAAATCAGGCAGGCTAACACTGAAGCTTTCTTT. Protein product: CASSEIRQANTEAFF. This sequence joins TRBV2 and TRBJ1-1, with D unresolved. The ends were cut back, 2 bases at V and 2 bases at J, with 12 bases in the middle. CDR1 is SNHLY, CDR2 FYNNEI, per germline. The CDR3 contains 15 residues.

This chain uses TRBV5-4 with TRBJ2-1; D is undetermined. CDR3 length equals 15 residues. Trimming took off 0 bases at V and 0 bases at J, with 7 bases between the two ends. Looked up from germline, CDR1 is SGHNT and CDR2 is YYREEE (reference sequence). CDR3 loop: CASSLELISYNEQFF. The CDR3 bases are TGTGCCAGCAGCTTGGAGCTGATCTCCTACAATGAGCAGTTCTTC.

This chain uses TRBV19 with TRBJ2-4; TRBD1 matches 9 bases. The junction had 5 bases not matched to a gene; V was cut back by 1 base and J by 4 bases. This CDR3 has 16 residues. CDR1 and CDR2 from the germline V gene are LNHDA and SQIVND (reference sequence). In nucleotides, the CDR3 is TGTGCCAGTAGTATAGGTGACAGGGGGACGAAAAACATTCAGTACTTC. Its translation: CASSIGDRGTKNIQYF.

CDR3 sequence (DNA): TGTGCCAGCAGCGTAGGTGGGGCCTACACCGGGGAGCTGTTTTTT. Its protein is CASSVGGAYTGELFF. The chain employs TRBV9 and TRBJ2-2; the D gene is possibly TRBD1 (5 bases). Trimming pared 0 bases from V and 3 bases from J, leaving 9 bases between. The CDR3 runs to 15 residues. Germline V gene data show CDR1 as SGDLS and CDR2 as YYNGEE.

The chain is built from TRBV24-1 and TRBJ1-5; D unresolved. CDR3 length equals 13 residues. The germline V gene encodes CDR1 KGHDR and CDR2 SFDVKD. Trimming left V 4 bases short and J 9 bases short, with 12 bases between. The DNA of the CDR3 is TGTGCCACCAGTGAGGGCTCCCTTGGGCCCCAGCATTTT. Translation: CATSEGSLGPQHF.

The chain is built from TRBV4-1 and TRBJ2-7; TRBD2 aligns across 9 bases. V lost 4 bases, J lost 2 bases, and 12 bases stayed unmatched. The germline V gene has CDR1 MGHRA and CDR2 YSYEKL. The CDR3 is made up of 17 amino acids. Written as DNA, the CDR3 is TGCGCCAGCAGCCTTAGCGGGAGCTCCCTCGGCGCCTACGAGCAGTACTTC. This sequence encodes CASSLSGSSLGAYEQYF.

V and J are TRBV12-5 and TRBJ2-1; 14 bases agree with TRBD2. Germline V lookup: CDR1 LGHNT, CDR2 FRNRAP. Losses at the gene ends were 4 bases for V and 13 bases for J; bases not matched to a gene: 6. CDR3 size: 14 residues. CDR3 residues: CASGSGTSGSIQFF. The CDR3 nucleotides are TGTGCTAGTGGTTCCGGGACTAGCGGGAGCATTCAGTTCTTC.

This chain links TRBV2 with TRBJ2-5; no clear D gene. Deletions cut 2 bases from V and 3 bases from J, with 4 bases between. The CDR3 spans 12 residues. The V gene's germline CDR1 is SNHLY and CDR2 FYNNEI. CDR3 sequence: CASSEQEETQYF. In nucleotides, the CDR3 is TGTGCCAGCAGTGAACAGGAAGAGACCCAGTACTTC.

The rearrangement joins TRBV7-9 to TRBJ1-3; TRBD1 is a possible D gene (6 bases). From germline, CDR1 is SEHNR and CDR2 FQNEAQ (reference sequence). V lost 2 bases to trimming and J lost 0 bases, with 17 bases between them. This CDR3 has 18 residues. For the CDR3, the DNA is TGTGCCAGCAGCTTATGGGGGGGCCAAGGACTCTCTGGAAACACCATATATTTT. Amino acid sequence: CASSLWGGQGLSGNTIYF.

The rearrangement joins TRBV19 to TRBJ2-7; 10 nucleotides line up with TRBD1. The V segment lost 1 base and the J segment 4 bases; nucleotides outside the gene matches: 4. Germline CDR1 and CDR2: LNHDA and SQIVND (reference sequence). The CDR3 has 15 residues. CDR3 amino acids: CASSIGDRGIYEQYF. CDR3 in DNA: TGTGCCAGTAGTATAGGGGACAGGGGAATTTACGAGCAGTACTTC.

The chain has TRBV5-1 and TRBJ2-1; 9 nucleotides match TRBD2. With V trimmed by 6 bases and J by 6 bases, 13 bases remained unmatched. The CDR3 is 16 residues long. Per germline, CDR1 SGHRS and CDR2 YFSETQ. The CDR3 region is CASKGGVAGVINEQFF. CDR3 sequence (DNA): TGCGCCAGCAAAGGGGGAGTAGCGGGGGTGATCAATGAGCAGTTCTTC.

The rearrangement uses TRBV21-1 and TRBJ2-2; the DNA was not compared with TRBD2, the D call given in the table. TRBV21-1 is labeled a pseudogene. The length of the CDR3 is 19 residues. The CDR3 here is CASSLKGVNSGSHTGELFF. The CDR3 nucleotides are TGTGCCAGCAGCCTTAAAGGGGTGAATAGCGGGAGCCACACCGGGGAGCTGTTTTTT.

The genes are TRBV28 and TRBJ1-1; no definite D call. The V end lost 6 bases, the J end lost 4 bases, and 18 bases lay between the germline ends. Germline V CDR1 and CDR2: MDHEN, SYDVKM. The CDR3 contains 15 residues. The CDR3 DNA sequence: TGTGCCAGCAGCCTCACCGCTGGAGGTGGCACTGAAGCTTTCTTT. Its translation: CASSLTAGGGTEAFF.

The V gene is TRBV2, the J gene TRBJ2-5; a weak D match, TRBD2 (6 bases). The V end was cut by 7 bases, the J end by 4 bases, with 19 bases between. Germline-derived CDR1 and CDR2 are SNHLY and FYNNEI. This CDR3 has 15 residues. CDR3 loop: CASTGAVHPPETQYF. The DNA of the CDR3 is TGTGCCAGCACGGGAGCGGTCCACCCCCCAGAGACCCAGTACTTC. Drawing the rest from reference TRBV2 and TRBJ2-5, the complete variable domain is EPEVTQTPSHQVTQMGQEVILRCVPISNHLYFYWYRQILGQKVEFLVSFYNNEISEKSEIFDDQFSVERPDGSNFTLKIRSTKLEDSAMYFCASTGAVHPPETQYFGPGTRLLVL.